This record looks at one T cell receptor beta chain sequence and its context. Its antigen is unknown. The data belong to a study of naive and memory T cell subsets. V gave up 5 bases and J gave up 7 bases, with 17 bases separating them. The CDR3 extends over 14 amino acids. The germline gives CDR1 SNHLY, CDR2 FYNNEI. The beta constant-region primer was an equimolar mix of two oligonucleotides covering TRBC1 and TRBC2. An oligonucleotide with the SP2 primer and a 12-nucleotide UMI was ligated to the cDNA 3' end. TCRdb called the UMI-ligation and nested PCR reads again in MiXCR, with one record for every CDR3 protein. The data show 130,000 to 150,000 distinct CDR3 sequences, with more than 15% seen just once and about 0.14% held by the top ten. Study-level points and caveats: Clonotypes are single alpha or beta chains, not paired receptors.

This sequence originates from a human donor in good health. The chain recombines TRBV2 with TRBJ1-1; TRBD1 is a possible D gene (6 bases). Sequences were obtained from naive CD4+ T cells from blood. CDR3 coding DNA: TGTGCCAGCAGTTTTGAATCGGGGGCAAATGAAGCTTTCTTT. The encoded protein is CASSFESGANEAFF.